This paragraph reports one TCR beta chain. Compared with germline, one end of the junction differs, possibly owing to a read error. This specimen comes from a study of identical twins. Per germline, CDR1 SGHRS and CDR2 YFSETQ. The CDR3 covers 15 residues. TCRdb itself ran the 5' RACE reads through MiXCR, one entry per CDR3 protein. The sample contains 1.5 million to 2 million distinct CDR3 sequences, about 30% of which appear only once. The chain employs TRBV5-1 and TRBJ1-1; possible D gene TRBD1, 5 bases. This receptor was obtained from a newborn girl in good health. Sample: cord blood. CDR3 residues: CASSRTTAMNAEAFF. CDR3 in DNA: TGCGCCAGCAGCCGGACGACAGCTATGAACGCTGAAGCTTTCTTT.